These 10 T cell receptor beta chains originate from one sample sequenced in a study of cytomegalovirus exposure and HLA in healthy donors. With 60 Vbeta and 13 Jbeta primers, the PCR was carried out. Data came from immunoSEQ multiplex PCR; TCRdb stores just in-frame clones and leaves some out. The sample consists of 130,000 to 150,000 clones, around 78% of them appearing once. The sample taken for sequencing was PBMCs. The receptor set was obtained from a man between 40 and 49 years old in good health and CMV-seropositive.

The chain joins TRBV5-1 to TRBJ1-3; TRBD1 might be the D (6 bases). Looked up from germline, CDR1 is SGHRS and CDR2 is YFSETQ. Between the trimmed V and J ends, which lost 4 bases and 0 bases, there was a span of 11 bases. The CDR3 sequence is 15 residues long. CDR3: CASSMSTGSGNTIYF. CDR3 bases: TGCGCCAGCAGCATGTCGACAGGCTCTGGAAACACCATATATTTT.

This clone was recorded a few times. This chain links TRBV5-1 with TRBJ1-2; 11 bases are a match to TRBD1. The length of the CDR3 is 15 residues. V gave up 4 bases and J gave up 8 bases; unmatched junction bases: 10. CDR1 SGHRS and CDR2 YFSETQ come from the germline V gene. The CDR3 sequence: CASSLGQGDSGGYTF. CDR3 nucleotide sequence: TGCGCCAGCAGCCTGGGACAGGGGGATTCCGGGGGCTACACCTTC.

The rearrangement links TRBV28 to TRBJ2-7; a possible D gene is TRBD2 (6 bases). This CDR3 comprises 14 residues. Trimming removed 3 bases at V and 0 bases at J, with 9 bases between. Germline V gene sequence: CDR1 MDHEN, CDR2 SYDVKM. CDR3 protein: CASSLGGLSYEQYF. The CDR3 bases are TGTGCCAGCAGTTTGGGGGGTCTCTCCTACGAGCAGTACTTC.

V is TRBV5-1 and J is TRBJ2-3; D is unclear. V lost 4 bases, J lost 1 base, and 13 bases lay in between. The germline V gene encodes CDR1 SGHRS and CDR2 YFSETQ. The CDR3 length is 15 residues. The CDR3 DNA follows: TGCGCCAGCAGCCCTTACCGAGCTGGCACAGATACGCAGTATTTT. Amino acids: CASSPYRAGTDTQYF.

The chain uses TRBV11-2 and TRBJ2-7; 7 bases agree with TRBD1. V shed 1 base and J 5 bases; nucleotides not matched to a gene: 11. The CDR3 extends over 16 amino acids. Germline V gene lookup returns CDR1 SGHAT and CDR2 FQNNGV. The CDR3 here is CASSLVRGTATNEQYF. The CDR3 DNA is TGTGCCAGCAGCTTAGTTCGAGGGACAGCAACTAACGAGCAGTACTTC.

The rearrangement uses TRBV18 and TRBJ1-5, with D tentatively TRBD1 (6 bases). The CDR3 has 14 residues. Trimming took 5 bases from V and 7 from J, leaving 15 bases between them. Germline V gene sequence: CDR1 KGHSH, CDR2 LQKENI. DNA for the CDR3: TGTGCCAGCTCAGGAAGTACAGGGTCCCAGCCCCAGCATTTT. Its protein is CASSGSTGSQPQHF.

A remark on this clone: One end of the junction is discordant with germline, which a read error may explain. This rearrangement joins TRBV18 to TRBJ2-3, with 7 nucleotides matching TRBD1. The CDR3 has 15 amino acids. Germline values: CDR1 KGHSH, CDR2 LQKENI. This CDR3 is CASSPRQGDTNTQYF. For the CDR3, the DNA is TGTGCCAGCTCACCGCGACAGGGTGACACAAATACGCAGTATTTT. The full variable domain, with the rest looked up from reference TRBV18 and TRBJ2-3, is NAGVMQNPRHLVRRRGQEARLRCSPMKGHSHVYWYRQLPEEGLKFMVYLQKENIIDESGMPKERFSAEFPKEGPSILRIQQVVRGDSAAYFCASSPRQGDTNTQYFGPGTRLTVL.

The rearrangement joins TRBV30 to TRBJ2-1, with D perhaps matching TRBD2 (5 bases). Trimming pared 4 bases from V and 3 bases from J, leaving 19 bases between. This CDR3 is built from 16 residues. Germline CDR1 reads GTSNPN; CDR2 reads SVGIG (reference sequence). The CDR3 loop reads CAWNGVSNRSYNEQFF. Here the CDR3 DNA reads TGTGCCTGGAACGGGGTTTCCAATCGGAGCTACAATGAGCAGTTCTTC.

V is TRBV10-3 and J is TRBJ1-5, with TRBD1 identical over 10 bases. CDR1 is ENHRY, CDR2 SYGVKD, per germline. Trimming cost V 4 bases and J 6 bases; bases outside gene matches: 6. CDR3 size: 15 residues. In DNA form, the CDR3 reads TGTGCCATCAGTGCGACAGGGGGCGACCGTCAGCCCCAGCATTTT. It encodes CAISATGGDRQPQHF.

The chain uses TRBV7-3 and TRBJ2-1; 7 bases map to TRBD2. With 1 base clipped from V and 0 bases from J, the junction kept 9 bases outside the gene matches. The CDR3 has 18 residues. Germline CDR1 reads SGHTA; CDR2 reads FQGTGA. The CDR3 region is CASSLNPGLPSSYNEQFF. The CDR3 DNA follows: TGTGCCAGCAGCTTAAACCCGGGACTACCGAGCTCCTACAATGAGCAGTTCTTC.